This passage covers 2 T cell receptor beta chains from one sample sequenced in a study of T-cell reconstitution after alpha-beta-depleted transplantation in children. TCRbeta library preparation incorporated unique molecular identifiers. TCRdb re-derived calls from the PCR reads in MiXCR, one entry per CDR3 protein. The table records some 220,000 distinct CDR3 sequences, 8.5% to 10% of them present only once. The sequencing used PBMCs from the stem cell graft donor, collected from the stem cell graft. These receptors came from a human donor who donated a stem cell graft to a child with acute lymphoblastic leukemia.

In its sample, this clonotype was seen many times. The gene calls are TRBV20-1 and TRBJ2-1, with D possibly being TRBD1 or TRBD2 (5 bases each). CDR1 DFQATT and CDR2 SNEGSKA come from the germline V gene (reference sequence). This CDR3 is built from 15 residues. Trimming removed 6 bases from V and 1 base from J, with 16 bases in between. DNA of the CDR3: TGCAGTGCCCCGGACCCTGGGGGATCCTACAATGAGCAGTTCTTC. Its translation: CSAPDPGGSYNEQFF.

In its sample, this clonotype was seen many times. The J gene is TRBJ2-1, the V gene TRBV7-2, with TRBD2 as a possible D gene (5 bases). Between the trimmed V and J ends, which lost 6 bases and 6 bases, there was a span of 9 bases. In germline, CDR1 is SGHTA, CDR2 FQGNSA. The CDR3 extends over 12 amino acids. The CDR3 nucleotides are TGTGCCAGCAGAATAGGGAGCAATGAGCAGTTCTTC. Translation: CASRIGSNEQFF.